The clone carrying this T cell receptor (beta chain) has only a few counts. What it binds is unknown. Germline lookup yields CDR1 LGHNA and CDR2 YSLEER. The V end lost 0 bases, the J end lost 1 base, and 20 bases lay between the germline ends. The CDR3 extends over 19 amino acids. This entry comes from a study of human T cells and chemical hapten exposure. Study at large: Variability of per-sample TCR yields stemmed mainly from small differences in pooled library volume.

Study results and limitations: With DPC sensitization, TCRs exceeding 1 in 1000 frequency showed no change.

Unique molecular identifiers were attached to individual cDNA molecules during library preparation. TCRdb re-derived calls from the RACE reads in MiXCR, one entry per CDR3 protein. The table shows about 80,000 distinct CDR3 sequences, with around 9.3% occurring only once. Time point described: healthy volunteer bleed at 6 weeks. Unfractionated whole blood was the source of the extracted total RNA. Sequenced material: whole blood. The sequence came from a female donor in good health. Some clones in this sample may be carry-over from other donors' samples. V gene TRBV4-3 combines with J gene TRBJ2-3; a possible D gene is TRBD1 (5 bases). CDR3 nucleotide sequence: TGCGCCAGCAGCCAAGATCCTGGGGCCGGCCTAAAGGGCACAGATACGCAGTATTTT. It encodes CASSQDPGAGLKGTDTQYF.